Listed here are 29 T cell receptor beta chains from one sample, sequenced in a study of blood T cell repertoires in COVID-19. The repertoire was sequenced with immunoSEQ multiplex PCR; TCRdb's copy has only in-frame clones and lacks some. This table has just over 300,000 clones, about nine tenths appearing once. Sequencing used peripheral blood. The receptor source for this set is a woman in her twenties or thirties with COVID-19, enrolled during active disease.

The chain combines TRBV27 with TRBJ1-1; TRBD1 is a possible D gene (6 bases). Germline values: CDR1 MNHEY, CDR2 SMNVEV (reference sequence). With 2 bases removed from V and 6 bases from J, the gap between germline ends came to 13 bases. The length of the CDR3 is 14 residues. Written as DNA, the CDR3 is TGTGCCAGCAGTTTAAACAGGGAAGTTCCTGAAGCTTTCTTT. Its translation: CASSLNREVPEAFF.

The gene calls are TRBV5-1 and TRBJ1-1; maybe TRBD1 (5 bases). The V gene lost 0 bases and the J gene lost 0 bases, with 15 bases spanning the gap. The CDR3 has 17 residues. Germline values: CDR1 SGHRS, CDR2 YFSETQ. DNA of the CDR3: TGCGCCAGCAGCTTGGATGGGGGGGTCTTCTTGAACACTGAAGCTTTCTTT. Encoded protein: CASSLDGGVFLNTEAFF.

This rearrangement joins TRBV7-9 to TRBJ1-6; tentatively, D is TRBD1 (5 bases). CDR1 is SEHNR, CDR2 FQNEAQ, per germline (reference sequence). This CDR3 spans 13 amino acids. Trimming took off 1 base at V and 7 bases at J, with 5 bases between the two ends. The CDR3 loop is CASSLEGNSPLHF. The DNA for the CDR3 is TGTGCCAGCAGCTTAGAGGGGAATTCACCCCTCCACTTT.

The V call is TRBV6-5, the J call TRBJ1-6; TRBD1 matches at 8 bases. V lost 5 bases, J lost 5 bases, and 2 bases stayed unmatched. This CDR3 comprises 14 residues. The germline V gene has CDR1 MNHEY and CDR2 SVGAGI. The CDR3 sequence: CASSRDRNNSPLHF. In nucleotides, the CDR3 is TGTGCCAGCAGTCGGGACAGGAATAATTCACCCCTCCACTTT.

This clone has a handful of counts. The V call is TRBV2, the J call TRBJ1-2; a weak D match, TRBD1 (6 bases). The CDR3 contains 16 residues. V was cut by 6 bases and J by 7 bases, with 24 bases left in between. Per the germline V gene, CDR1 is SNHLY and CDR2 is FYNNEI. Here the CDR3 reads CASRMNRQQGTGGYTF. The DNA for the CDR3 is TGTGCCAGCAGGATGAACCGACAACAGGGAACCGGTGGCTACACCTTC.

DNA of the CDR3: TGTGCCAGCCAAGGGGAGGGGGAGACCCAGTACTTC. It codes for CASQGEGETQYF. The J gene is TRBJ2-5, the V gene TRBV11-2; 7 bases map to TRBD2. In germline, CDR1 is SGHAT, CDR2 FQNNGV. V lost 8 bases and J lost 5; bases outside the gene matches: 5. The CDR3 sequence is 12 residues long.

The rearrangement joins TRBV4-1 to TRBJ1-1, with D possibly matching TRBD1 (6 bases). Germline CDR1 reads MGHRA; CDR2 reads YSYEKL. The V and J ends lost 4 bases and 3 bases respectively, with 15 bases between them. CDR3 length equals 15 residues. As DNA, the CDR3 is TGCGCCAGCAGCCCCTGGCAGGGGCCTGACACTGAAGCTTTCTTT. Its protein product is CASSPWQGPDTEAFF.

This clone was found once. The CDR3 DNA is TGTGCCAGCAGCCTATCTACGGCCTACGAGCAGTACTTC. As protein: CASSLSTAYEQYF. V usage is TRBV7-8 and J usage is TRBJ2-7; no clear D. The CDR3 has 13 amino acids. Trimming shortened V by 5 bases and J by 2 bases, and 10 bases separated the two germline ends. Germline-derived CDR1 and CDR2 are SGHVS and FQNEAQ. The full variable domain, with the rest looked up from reference TRBV7-8 and TRBJ2-7, is GAGVSQSPRYKVAKRGQDVALRCDPISGHVSLFWYQQALGQGPEFLTYFQNEAQLDKSGLPSDRFFAERPEGSVSTLKIQRTQQEDSAVYLCASSLSTAYEQYFGPGTRLTVT.

Worth noting for this clone: The junction differs from germline at one of its ends, possibly a read error. The V gene is TRBV7-7, the J gene TRBJ2-1; a weak D match, TRBD1 (6 bases). The CDR3 runs 13 residues. Germline CDR1 and CDR2: SSHAT and FNYEAQ (reference sequence). The CDR3 DNA reads TGTGCTAGCAGCTCCGGACAGTACAATGAGCAGTTCTTC. It encodes CASSSGQYNEQFF.

The V call is TRBV7-6, the J call TRBJ2-1, with D maybe TRBD1 (5 bases). V gave up 3 bases and J gave up 7 bases, with 10 bases separating them. The CDR3 consists of 13 residues. Germline V CDR1 and CDR2: SGHVS, FNYEAQ. DNA of the CDR3: TGTGCCAGCAGCTTTTCGCAGGGAAATGAGCAGTTCTTC. Protein product: CASSFSQGNEQFF.

This chain joins TRBV29-1 and TRBJ1-1, with 10 positions matching TRBD1. Germline V gene sequence: CDR1 SQVTM, CDR2 ANQGSEA. The CDR3 runs to 16 residues. With V trimmed by 7 bases and J by 2 bases, 13 bases remained unmatched. The CDR3 reads CSALRRGDRGNTEAFF. The DNA for the CDR3 is TGCAGCGCCCTGCGTAGGGGGGACAGGGGAAACACTGAAGCTTTCTTT. Supplemented by reference TRBV29-1 and TRBJ1-1, the full variable domain reads SAVISQKPSRDICQRGTSLTIQCQVDSQVTMMFWYRQQPGQSLTLIATANQGSEATYESGFVIDKFPISRPNLTFSTLTVSNMSPEDSSIYLCSALRRGDRGNTEAFFGQGTRLTVV.

This clone occurred once. V gene TRBV23-1 combines with J gene TRBJ1-4; perhaps TRBD1 as D (5 bases). TRBV23-1 belongs to the ORF category, with a function that is uncertain. The CDR3 length is 15 residues. The germline V and J ends were trimmed by 6 bases and 8 bases, with 19 bases remaining between them. CDR3 bases: TGCGCCAGCAGCCCCCAGGGCCGCCCTGGGGAAAAACTGTTTTTT. Its translation is CASSPQGRPGEKLFF.

This chain connects TRBV7-9 to TRBJ2-7; TRBD1 matches at 10 bases. Germline V gives CDR1 SEHNR, CDR2 FQNEAQ (reference sequence). Trimming took 5 bases from V and 7 from J; bases not matched to a gene: 8. This CDR3 contains 14 residues. The CDR3 nucleotides read TGTGCCAGCAGCCCGCGACAGGGGGCCCGGGAGCAGTACTTC. It specifies CASSPRQGAREQYF.

This rearrangement joins TRBV3-1 (or the pseudogene TRBV3-2) to TRBJ1-1; tentatively, D is TRBD1 (5 bases). Germline CDR1 reads LGHDT; CDR2 reads YNNKEL (reference sequence). The CDR3 runs to 15 residues. Trimming shortened V by 1 base and J by 3 bases, and 12 bases separated the two germline ends. CDR3 nucleotides: TGTGCCAGCAGCCAAGGGCTTTGGGGCGACACTGAAGCTTTCTTT. This encodes CASSQGLWGDTEAFF.

The chain recombines TRBV13 with TRBJ2-5, with D hard to call. CDR3 size: 14 residues. Trimming cost V 5 bases and J 4 bases, with 14 bases left between them. Looked up from germline, CDR1 is PRHDT and CDR2 is FYEKMQ (reference sequence). CDR3 sequence (DNA): TGTGCCAGCAGCGTCTCGGCGGTGGTAGAGACCCAGTACTTC. As protein: CASSVSAVVETQYF.

V usage is TRBV6-5 and J usage is TRBJ1-3, with 7 positions matching TRBD1. The CDR3 totals 13 residues. The ends lost 6 bases at V and 4 bases at J; junction bases unmatched: 3. The germline gives CDR1 MNHEY, CDR2 SVGAGI. The CDR3 sequence is CASRKGQGNTIYF. The CDR3, as DNA: TGTGCCAGCAGAAAGGGACAGGGAAACACCATATATTTT.

The chain is built from TRBV5-4 and TRBJ1-1; D remains ambiguous. Trimming stripped 0 bases from V and 3 bases from J, with 9 bases between. The CDR3 length is 14 residues. In germline, CDR1 is SGHNT, CDR2 YYREEE (reference sequence). CDR3 amino acids: CASSLEPADTEAFF. CDR3 coding DNA: TGTGCCAGCAGCTTGGAGCCGGCGGACACTGAAGCTTTCTTT.

This sequence joins TRBV10-2 and TRBJ1-2, with a possible D match to TRBD1 (5 bases). The CDR3 covers 13 residues. Germline lookup yields CDR1 WSHSY and CDR2 SAAADI. V gave up 6 bases and J gave up 4 bases, with 12 bases separating them. The CDR3 DNA reads as TGCGCCAGCAGCGACAGACCGGTCTATGGCTACACCTTC. It codes for CASSDRPVYGYTF.

The chain uses TRBV7-2 and TRBJ2-7; 10 positions match TRBD1. The CDR3 is 19 amino acids. Germline loops: CDR1 SGHTA, CDR2 FQGNSA. With V trimmed by 5 bases and J by 0 bases, 16 bases remained unmatched. The DNA for the CDR3 is TGTGCCAGCAGCGCCTCCGGTTTGGGACAGGGGTTTCGCTCCTACGAGCAGTACTTC. Its translation: CASSASGLGQGFRSYEQYF.

This chain connects TRBV2 to TRBJ1-2, with D possibly being TRBD1 (6 bases). Trimming pared 3 bases from V and 1 base from J, leaving 12 bases between. The length of the CDR3 is 15 residues. The germline V gene has CDR1 SNHLY and CDR2 FYNNEI. CDR3 DNA sequence: TGTGCCAGCAGTGACAGGACAGCCAGTAACTATGGCTACACCTTC. It encodes CASSDRTASNYGYTF.

The genes are TRBV7-8 and TRBJ1-2; TRBD1 aligns across 11 bases. This CDR3 spans 14 amino acids. Germline trimming cut 5 bases from V and 5 bases from J; bases unmatched to any gene: 4. CDR1 is SGHVS, CDR2 FQNEAQ, per germline. The CDR3 bases are TGTGCCAGCAGCCCGGGACAGGGGGGGTATGGCTACACCTTC. It codes for CASSPGQGGYGYTF.

This clone was seen more than once but under ten times. The V call is TRBV7-6, the J call TRBJ1-4, with TRBD1 matching 7 bases. V lost 5 bases and J lost 1; bases outside the gene matches: 7. CDR3 length: 16 amino acids. Germline V lookup: CDR1 SGHVS, CDR2 FNYEAQ. This CDR3 is CASSNRQGLTNEKLFF. The CDR3 bases are TGTGCCAGCAGCAACCGACAGGGATTAACTAATGAAAAACTGTTTTTT.

The V gene is TRBV27, the J gene TRBJ2-3; a weak D match, TRBD1 (6 bases). Trimming took off 6 bases at V and 0 bases at J, with 13 bases between the two ends. The CDR3 sequence is 15 residues long. Germline values: CDR1 MNHEY, CDR2 SMNVEV (reference sequence). CDR3 sequence: CASSLDSPSTDTQYF. The CDR3 coding sequence is TGTGCCAGCAGCCTGGACAGCCCAAGCACAGATACGCAGTATTTT.

The chain has TRBV2 and TRBJ1-4; the D gene is possibly TRBD1 (5 bases). CDR3 length: 15 amino acids. The germline gives CDR1 SNHLY, CDR2 FYNNEI. The V end was cut by 7 bases, the J end by 8 bases, with 20 bases between. CDR3 nucleotides: TGTGCCAGCAAATCATGGGGCACGAGTAGAGAAAAACTGTTTTTT. This translates into CASKSWGTSREKLFF.

About this clone itself: The same CDR3 also results from other DNA sequences found in this sample. The gene calls are TRBV28 and TRBJ1-2, with D possibly being TRBD1 (6 bases). In germline, CDR1 is MDHEN, CDR2 SYDVKM. V dropped 4 bases and J dropped 4 bases, with 10 bases sitting between them. This CDR3 has 13 amino acids. CDR3 nucleotides: TGTGCCAGCAGTTCGGGACAATTCTATGGCTACACCTTC. Encoded protein: CASSSGQFYGYTF.

The genes are TRBV5-1 and TRBJ2-2; 8 bases fit TRBD1. V shed 4 bases and J 5 bases; nucleotides not matched to a gene: 7. CDR1 SGHRS and CDR2 YFSETQ come from the germline V gene. CDR3 length equals 15 residues. CDR3 residues: CASSPDRVGTGELFF. CDR3 in DNA: TGCGCCAGCAGCCCGGACAGGGTAGGGACCGGGGAGCTGTTTTTT. The variable domain in full, completed from reference TRBV5-1 and TRBJ2-2, reads KAGVTQTPRYLIKTRGQQVTLSCSPISGHRSVSWYQQTPGQGLQFLFEYFSETQRNKGNFPGRFSGRQFSNSRSEMNVSTLELGDSALYLCASSPDRVGTGELFFGEGSRLTVL.

The chain recombines TRBV5-1 with TRBJ2-3; D is uncertain. CDR1 and CDR2 (germline): SGHRS, YFSETQ. This CDR3 has 13 residues. V dropped 5 bases and J dropped 1 base, with 8 bases sitting between them. CDR3 in DNA: TGCGCCAGCAGTTTACGGGGCACAGATACGCAGTATTTT. It encodes CASSLRGTDTQYF.

CDR3 nucleotides: TGTGCCAGCAGCTTCGGACAGGGGGCGACTGGCTACACCTTC. As protein: CASSFGQGATGYTF. J is TRBJ1-2 and V is TRBV5-4; 11 bases fit TRBD1. Germline V gene lookup returns CDR1 SGHNT and CDR2 YYREEE (reference sequence). With 2 bases clipped from V and 7 bases from J, the junction kept 4 bases outside the gene matches. CDR3 length: 14 residues.

V is TRBV6-5 and J is TRBJ1-2; no clear D gene. Germline-derived CDR1 and CDR2 are MNHEY and SVGAGI. Trimming left V 2 bases short and J 3 bases short, with 7 bases between. The CDR3 has 13 amino acids. CDR3 nucleotides: TGTGCCAGCAGTTACCGCTCAGACTATGGCTACACCTTC. Translated: CASSYRSDYGYTF.